This paragraph covers one T cell receptor (beta chain) sequence. This record comes from a study of blood T cells in healthy people across ages. Germline loops: CDR1 MNHEY, CDR2 SVGEGT. V lost 6 bases and J lost 1; bases outside the gene matches: 6. The CDR3 extends over 16 amino acids. The use of a sample-barcoded 5' primer and a J-beta primer mix characterized a second PCR of roughly 6 to 12 cycles. TCRdb reanalysed the 5' RACE reads using MiXCR and keeps one entry per CDR3 protein. Of 1.8 million or so distinct CDR3 sequences in the sample, around 40% were seen once. This TCR derives from a human donor in good health. Specimen: blood. The rearrangement joins TRBV6-2 or TRBV6-3 to TRBJ2-4; TRBD1 matches 10 bases. CDR3 residues: CASRGTGERAKNIQYF. DNA of the CDR3: TGTGCCAGCAGGGGGACAGGGGAGAGGGCCAAAAACATTCAGTACTTC.